The next 29 T cell receptor beta chains were all read from a single sample in a study of blood T cell repertoires in COVID-19. The data were produced by immunoSEQ multiplex PCR, yet TCRdb's version contains in-frame clones alone and is incomplete. The sample has 130,000 to 150,000 clones; approximately 80% are singletons. Material for sequencing was peripheral blood. These receptors all come from a woman in her forties or fifties with acute or convalescent COVID-19.

This clone was found once. The chain recombines TRBV5-8 with TRBJ2-5, with 8 bases fitting TRBD2. Germline assignment: CDR1 SGHTS and CDR2 YDEGEE. Unmatched junction bases numbered 5, after V lost 3 bases and J lost 4 bases. The CDR3 runs 14 residues. For the CDR3, the DNA is TGTGCCAGCAGCTCCGGGACTAGAACAGAGACCCAGTACTTC. This encodes CASSSGTRTETQYF.

Written as DNA, the CDR3 is TGTGCCAGTAGCCTACAGGGGATGAACACTGAAGCTTTCTTT. This translates into CASSLQGMNTEAFF. The chain employs TRBV19 and TRBJ1-1, with TRBD1 identical over 7 bases. The CDR3 contains 14 residues. Trimming took 6 bases from V and 0 from J; bases not matched to a gene: 4. Per the germline V gene, CDR1 is LNHDA and CDR2 is SQIVND (reference sequence). Complete variable domain (other parts from reference TRBV19 and TRBJ1-1): DGGITQSPKYLFRKEGQNVTLSCEQNLNHDAMYWYRQDPGQGLRLIYYSQIVNDFQKGDIAEGYSVSREKKESFPLTVTSAQKNPTAFYLCASSLQGMNTEAFFGQGTRLTVV.

The chain combines TRBV2 with TRBJ2-5; 7 positions match TRBD1. Germline assignment: CDR1 SNHLY and CDR2 FYNNEI. V lost 7 bases, J lost 10 bases, and 15 bases stayed unmatched. This CDR3 is built from 14 residues. In nucleotides, the CDR3 is TGTGCCAGCACCGGGACAGACCCTGAAGTTGGCCAGTACTTC. Its protein product is CASTGTDPEVGQYF.

DNA for the CDR3: TGTGCCAGTACCCCGGGAGCTAGCAATCAGCCCCAGCATTTT. This codes for CASTPGASNQPQHF. The gene calls are TRBV19 and TRBJ1-5; D remains ambiguous. This CDR3 spans 14 amino acids. V lost 7 bases to trimming and J lost 0 bases, with 10 bases between them. Germline assignment: CDR1 LNHDA and CDR2 SQIVND (reference sequence).

The gene calls are TRBV4-2 and TRBJ2-3, with TRBD2 identical over 9 bases. J was trimmed by 1 base and V by 1 base; bases with no gene match: 6. Germline-derived CDR1 and CDR2 are LGHNA and YNFKEQ. This CDR3 spans 17 amino acids. The chain's CDR3 is CASSQVQRGAGTDTQYF. As DNA, the CDR3 is TGTGCCAGCAGCCAAGTCCAGCGGGGGGCCGGCACAGATACGCAGTATTTT.

V is TRBV6-6 and J is TRBJ1-4; 7 nucleotides match TRBD1. With 6 bases clipped from V and 5 bases from J, the junction kept 6 bases outside the gene matches. CDR3 length: 14 residues. CDR1 is MNHNY, CDR2 SVGAGI, per germline (reference sequence). DNA of the CDR3: TGTGCCAGCAGATTCGGGACAGTAAATGAAAAACTGTTTTTT. It is translated as CASRFGTVNEKLFF.

V gene TRBV2 combines with J gene TRBJ2-1; D is possibly TRBD1 (5 bases). This CDR3 has 15 amino acids. Germline-derived CDR1 and CDR2 are SNHLY and FYNNEI. The germline V and J ends were trimmed by 7 bases and 4 bases, with 17 bases remaining between them. The CDR3: CASTPRGRVYNEQFF. DNA for the CDR3: TGTGCCAGCACCCCTAGGGGCAGGGTATACAATGAGCAGTTCTTC.

V usage is TRBV11-2 and J usage is TRBJ2-2; no clear D gene. The V end lost 4 bases, the J end lost 2 bases, and 11 bases lay between the germline ends. The CDR3 runs 15 residues. Germline values: CDR1 SGHAT, CDR2 FQNNGV. The CDR3 coding sequence is TGTGCCAGCAGCTCACACCCCTTTAACACCGGGGAGCTGTTTTTT. Translation: CASSSHPFNTGELFF.

This chain uses TRBV13 with TRBJ1-4; the match to TRBD1 covers 9 bases. The CDR3 sequence is 14 residues long. Germline-derived CDR1 and CDR2 are PRHDT and FYEKMQ (reference sequence). Trimming took 5 bases from V and 11 from J; bases not matched to a gene: 9. This CDR3 reads CASSQGQGFTKLFF. Written as DNA, the CDR3 is TGTGCCAGCAGCCAGGGACAGGGTTTTACCAAACTGTTTTTT.

CDR3 loop: CASSIPGIGYTF. Here the CDR3 DNA reads TGTGCCAGCAGCATACCAGGGATCGGCTACACCTTC. The rearrangement links TRBV7-9 to TRBJ1-2; D is perhaps TRBD1 (5 bases). Trimming left V 5 bases short and J 8 bases short, with 12 bases between. CDR1 and CDR2 (germline): SEHNR, FQNEAQ (reference sequence). This CDR3 is 12 amino acids long.

CDR3 in amino acids: CASSPGLTVTNEKLFF. In DNA form, the CDR3 reads TGCGCCAGCAGCCCTGGGTTGACAGTTACTAATGAAAAACTGTTTTTT. This chain connects TRBV5-1 to TRBJ1-4; perhaps TRBD1 as D (5 bases). V dropped 4 bases and J dropped 2 bases, with 15 bases sitting between them. From germline, CDR1 is SGHRS and CDR2 YFSETQ. The CDR3 has 16 amino acids.

V usage is TRBV11-2 and J usage is TRBJ1-6, with D possibly being TRBD1 (5 bases). Between the trimmed V and J ends, which lost 5 bases and 0 bases, there was a span of 11 bases. Germline V lookup: CDR1 SGHAT, CDR2 FQNNGV. The CDR3 runs 16 residues. CDR3 nucleotide sequence: TGTGCCAGCAGCCCCAGGACATTCTCCTATAATTCACCCCTCCACTTT. Translation: CASSPRTFSYNSPLHF. The full variable domain, its missing parts supplied by reference TRBV11-2 and TRBJ1-6, is EAGVAQSPRYKIIEKRQSVAFWCNPISGHATLYWYQQILGQGPKLLIQFQNNGVVDDSQLPKDRFSAERLKGVDSTLKIQPAKLEDSAVYLCASSPRTFSYNSPLHFGNGTRLTVT.

The chain employs TRBV7-2 and TRBJ1-3, with D perhaps TRBD1 (5 bases). Per germline, CDR1 SGHTA and CDR2 FQGNSA. CDR3 size: 16 residues. V lost 5 bases, J lost 0 bases, and 14 bases lay in between. The CDR3 loop is CASSTSRVSSGNTIYF. CDR3 coding DNA: TGTGCCAGCAGCACGTCCAGGGTGTCCTCTGGAAACACCATATATTTT.

The chain joins TRBV7-2 to TRBJ1-4, with 8 bases matching TRBD1. J gave up 8 bases and V 2 bases, and 4 bases lay outside the gene matches. Germline CDR1 reads SGHTA; CDR2 reads FQGNSA. The CDR3 runs to 14 residues. This CDR3 is CASSLTGGSEKLFF. As DNA, the CDR3 is TGTGCCAGCAGCTTAACAGGGGGGAGCGAAAAACTGTTTTTT.

V and J are TRBV6-6 and TRBJ1-1, with D perhaps TRBD1 (5 bases). Germline V CDR1 and CDR2: MNHNY, SVGAGI (reference sequence). The CDR3 is made up of 14 amino acids. Trimming pared 7 bases from V and 1 base from J, leaving 13 bases between. In nucleotides, the CDR3 is TGTGCCAGCAATACAGGAGACCAGAACACTGAAGCTTTCTTT. Translation: CASNTGDQNTEAFF.

The rearrangement links TRBV12-3 or TRBV12-4 to TRBJ1-6; D gene unclear. Trimming removed 6 bases at V and 9 bases at J, with 9 bases between. CDR3 length: 12 amino acids. Written as DNA, the CDR3 is TGTGCCAGCAGACAACACCGTTCACCCCTCCACTTT. It encodes CASRQHRSPLHF.

This clone was observed once. In the same sample, other DNA sequences code for this CDR3. The chain combines TRBV13 with TRBJ1-2; TRBD1 matches at 11 bases. Germline values: CDR1 PRHDT, CDR2 FYEKMQ (reference sequence). The V segment lost 4 bases and the J segment 5 bases; nucleotides outside the gene matches: 3. CDR3 length: 14 residues. The CDR3: CASSSGTGGYGYTF. The CDR3, as DNA: TGTGCCAGCAGCTCCGGGACAGGGGGGTATGGCTACACCTTC.

The rearrangement links TRBV9 to TRBJ2-2; 8 bases are shared with TRBD2. The ends lost 0 bases at V and 7 bases at J; junction bases unmatched: 8. CDR3 size: 16 residues. The V gene's germline CDR1 is SGDLS and CDR2 YYNGEE. The CDR3 sequence is CASSVEGLDVIGELFF. In DNA form, the CDR3 reads TGTGCCAGCAGCGTAGAGGGACTAGATGTTATCGGGGAGCTGTTTTTT.

This rearrangement joins TRBV3-1 (or the pseudogene TRBV3-2) to TRBJ2-3, with TRBD2 matching over 14 bases. The CDR3 runs to 19 residues. V dropped 1 base and J dropped 2; count of bases not matched to a gene: 8. Germline assignment: CDR1 LGHDT and CDR2 YNNKEL (reference sequence). The CDR3 spells CASSQVRLAGGQVTDTQYF. For the CDR3, the DNA is TGTGCCAGCAGCCAAGTCCGACTAGCGGGGGGGCAAGTCACAGATACGCAGTATTTT.

The chain joins TRBV29-1 to TRBJ1-2, with D perhaps TRBD1 (6 bases). The germline V gene has CDR1 SQVTM and CDR2 ANQGSEA. CDR3 length: 12 amino acids. The ends were cut back, 4 bases at V and 4 bases at J, with 10 bases in the middle. CDR3 nucleotide sequence: TGCAGCGTTGGACAGGACCGCTATGGCTACACCTTC. It encodes CSVGQDRYGYTF. Based on the CDR3 plus reference TRBV29-1 and TRBJ1-2, the full variable domain is SAVISQKPSRDICQRGTSLTIQCQVDSQVTMMFWYRQQPGQSLTLIATANQGSEATYESGFVIDKFPISRPNLTFSTLTVSNMSPEDSSIYLCSVGQDRYGYTFGSGTRLTVV.

The chain recombines TRBV27 with TRBJ1-1; TRBD1 agrees at 12 bases. Germline V gene data show CDR1 as MNHEY and CDR2 as SMNVEV (reference sequence). The CDR3 covers 17 residues. The ends lost 4 bases at V and 1 base at J; junction bases unmatched: 7. The CDR3, as DNA: TGTGCCAGCAGTTCAGGGACAGGGGGCGCGAGGAACACTGAAGCTTTCTTT. Protein product: CASSSGTGGARNTEAFF.

The V and J genes are TRBV4-2 and TRBJ1-1, with 7 nucleotides matching TRBD1. The CDR3 spans 18 residues. The junction had 14 bases not matched to a gene; V was cut back by 2 bases and J by 2 bases. CDR1 and CDR2 from the germline V gene are LGHNA and YNFKEQ. CDR3 amino acids: CASSQLTTGQKHNTEAFF. The CDR3 nucleotides are TGTGCCAGCAGCCAACTCACCACGGGACAGAAACATAACACTGAAGCTTTCTTT.

The chain employs TRBV3-1 (or the pseudogene TRBV3-2) and TRBJ2-7; 7 bases agree with TRBD2. The V gene's germline CDR1 is LGHDT and CDR2 YNNKEL (reference sequence). Unmatched junction bases numbered 5, after V lost 6 bases and J lost 3 bases. The length of the CDR3 is 13 residues. This CDR3 reads CASRGTNRYEQYF. The CDR3 DNA is TGTGCCAGCAGAGGGACTAACCGCTACGAGCAGTACTTC.

The chain carries TRBV19 and TRBJ1-5; maybe TRBD1 (5 bases). The length of the CDR3 is 16 residues. Germline V gene sequence: CDR1 LNHDA, CDR2 SQIVND (reference sequence). V was pared by 6 bases and J by 3 bases, with 18 bases between. The CDR3 sequence: CASRPASDRYNQPQHF. The CDR3 DNA reads TGTGCCAGTAGGCCTGCTAGTGACAGATACAATCAGCCCCAGCATTTT.

The chain couples TRBV6-1 to TRBJ1-6; 8 positions agree with TRBD1. Germline CDR1 is MNHNS and CDR2 is SASEGT. The trim removed 0 bases at V and 12 bases at J, leaving 13 bases unmatched. This CDR3 region has 17 residues. The CDR3 sequence: CASSEASDRARRRPLHF. In DNA, the CDR3 is TGTGCCAGCAGTGAAGCATCGGACAGGGCAAGGAGGAGACCCCTCCACTTT.

The V and J genes are TRBV7-8 and TRBJ1-4; the D is unclear. Germline V gene data show CDR1 as SGHVS and CDR2 as FQNEAQ. Between the trimmed V and J ends, which lost 3 bases and 5 bases, there was a span of 7 bases. The CDR3 runs to 13 residues. This CDR3 reads CASSFGLNEKLFF. DNA of the CDR3: TGTGCCAGCAGCTTCGGACTCAATGAAAAACTGTTTTTT.

The CDR3 spells CASSTTGVPEQFF. The CDR3 DNA sequence: TGTGCCAGCAGTACTACAGGTGTACCTGAGCAGTTCTTC. The chain employs TRBV6-5 and TRBJ2-1, with D possibly matching TRBD1 (5 bases). The CDR3 extends over 13 amino acids. The V end lost 5 bases, the J end lost 9 bases, and 14 bases lay between the germline ends. Germline assignment: CDR1 MNHEY and CDR2 SVGAGI.

CDR3 amino acids: CASSYSSGGRDQPQHF. Written as DNA, the CDR3 is TGTGCCAGCAGTTACTCGTCGGGCGGGAGAGATCAGCCCCAGCATTTT. This chain connects TRBV6-2 or TRBV6-3 to TRBJ1-5; D call uncertain. The length of the CDR3 is 16 residues. V gave up 0 bases and J gave up 5 bases, with 14 bases separating them. CDR1 and CDR2 from the germline V gene are MNHEY and SVGEGT.

DNA for the CDR3: TGTGCCAGCAGCTTGGACGGGGGAGACTACAATGAGCAGTTCTTC. Protein product: CASSLDGGDYNEQFF. V gene TRBV5-5 combines with J gene TRBJ2-1; tentatively, D is TRBD2 (6 bases). The CDR3 has 15 amino acids. The V gene's germline CDR1 is SGHKS and CDR2 YYEKEE (reference sequence). Trimming stripped 0 bases from V and 3 bases from J, with 10 bases between.